This T cell receptor beta chain stems from a study of cytomegalovirus exposure and HLA in healthy donors. Study results and limitations: It has been reported that TCR beta sequences accurately predicted the HLA-A and HLA-B alleles of most subjects.

PCR employed 60 Vbeta and 13 Jbeta primers. Clones were read by immunoSEQ multiplex PCR, and TCRdb kept only the in-frame ones, dropping some. Among roughly 190,000 clones listed, around four fifths were seen once. This clone was detected a few times. Its antigen is undetermined. V trimming: 5 bases; J trimming: 2 bases; junction bases outside the gene matches: 5. The CDR3 extends over 15 amino acids. Germline CDR1 is SGHTA and CDR2 is FQGNSA. What was sequenced was PBMCs. V gene TRBV7-2 combines with J gene TRBJ2-7; 11 nucleotides line up with TRBD2. This sequence originates from a woman aged 45-65 years in good health and CMV-seropositive. Written as DNA, the CDR3 is TGTGCCAGCAGCCTAAATAGCGGGGGGGCCTACGAGCAGTACTTC. Translating gives CASSLNSGGAYEQYF.